Listed below are T cell receptor beta chains from one sample, sequenced in a study of cytomegalovirus exposure and HLA in healthy donors. The protocol was immunoSEQ multiplex PCR, while the TCRdb copy is restricted to in-frame clones and leaves out a portion. Of 100,000 to 150,000 clones listed, about 73% are singletons. The material sequenced was PBMCs. Receptors were obtained from a woman aged 40 to 49 in good health and CMV-seronegative. The CDR3 runs from the conserved cysteine through the conserved F or W. Fields, in order: D gene, clone size, V gene, J gene, CDR3 DNA, CDR3 protein. The D gene is left open where the match is weak. The size of a clone is reported for some rows only, either as once, few or many, or as a class for expanded clones.

>TRBD2|once|TRBV5-1|TRBJ2-1
TGCGCCAGCAGCTTGGTAGGCAGGGAAGCGGGGAATGAGCAGTTCTTC
CASSLVGREAGNEQFF
>TRBD2|NA|TRBV5-1|TRBJ2-1
TGCGCCAGCAGCTTGGCGGTAGCGGGAGGCAATGAGCAGTTCTTC
CASSLAVAGGNEQFF
>TRBD2|NA|TRBV28|TRBJ2-7
TGTGCCAGCAGTTCCTTAGCGGGAGTTTACGAGCAGTACTTC
CASSSLAGVYEQYF
>TRBD1|NA|TRBV13|TRBJ2-7
TGTGCCAGCAGTTTTCGGACAGGGGGCGAGCAGTACTTC
CASSFRTGGEQYF
>TRBD2|NA|TRBV6-6|TRBJ2-7
TGTGCCAGCAGTTACTTCCGGGAGGGCTACGAGCAGTACTTC
CASSYFREGYEQYF
>TRBD1|few|TRBV6-1|TRBJ2-4
TGTGCCAGCAGCGAGACAGGGCACATTCAGTACTTC
CASSETGHIQYF
>NA|NA|TRBV18|TRBJ2-3
TGTGCCAGCTCACCCCCTGACTCCCCCATTGCGCAGTATTTT
CASSPPDSPIAQYF
>TRBD2|NA|TRBV7-6|TRBJ2-6
TGTGCCAGCAGCTTAGGTGGACTAGCGGGAATTCCCATTAGCTCTGGGGCCAACGTCCTGACTTTC
CASSLGGLAGIPISSGANVLTF
>NA|NA|TRBV5-6|TRBJ2-3
TGTGCCAGCAGCCCAGGACAGACAGATACGCAGTATTTT
CASSPGQTDTQYF
>NA|NA|TRBV6-1|TRBJ1-1
TGTGCCAGCAGTGGTCGGGTATCTGAAGCTTTCTTT
CASSGRVSEAFF
>NA|NA|TRBV10-2|TRBJ2-3
TGCGCCAGCATTAGACAGCACACAGATACGCAGTATTTT
CASIRQHTDTQYF
>NA|few|TRBV11-2|TRBJ1-5
TGTGCCAGCAGCTTAGCCCCATTTCAGCCCCAGCATTTT
CASSLAPFQPQHF
>TRBD1|once|TRBV28|TRBJ2-7
TGTGCCAGCAGTCCAGGGGGCCGCTACGAGCAGTACTTC
CASSPGGRYEQYF
>NA|NA|TRBV5-4|TRBJ2-1
TGTGCCAGCAGCGCGCAGGGGGGTGCAAGCAATGAGCAGTTCTTC
CASSAQGGASNEQFF
>NA|NA|TRBV28|TRBJ1-2
TGTGCCAGCAGCTTTCCTCCGTGGGCCTCTAACTATGGCTACACCTTC
CASSFPPWASNYGYTF
>NA|once|TRBV10-3|TRBJ1-2
TGTGCCACCAGATCGGCGGAAAACTATGGCTACACCTTC
CATRSAENYGYTF
>NA|NA|TRBV5-1|TRBJ1-1
TGCGCCAGCAGCTTCCCGGGGAACACTGAAGCTTTCTTT
CASSFPGNTEAFF
>TRBD2|NA|TRBV6-4|TRBJ2-1
TGTGCCAGCAGCCGCCGACCGGGACTAGCTACCTACAATGAGCAGTTCTTC
CASSRRPGLATYNEQFF
>NA|NA|TRBV5-1|TRBJ2-3
TGCGCCAGCCTTCAGGCAGCGGGACAAGCAGATACGCAGTATTTT
CASLQAAGQADTQYF
>TRBD1|NA|TRBV10-2|TRBJ2-5
TGCGCCAGCAGGGATGGGACAGGGGTTCCAGAGACCCAGTACTTC
CASRDGTGVPETQYF
>NA|NA|TRBV7-5|TRBJ1-1
TGTGCCAGAAGCGCCAGAGCGGCGCGGGACAGGGCTGAAGCTTTCTTT
CARSARAARDRAEAFF
>TRBD1|NA|TRBV27|TRBJ1-2
TGTGCCAGCAGTTCCTCGGGACAGACATATGGCTACACCTTC
CASSSSGQTYGYTF
>TRBD1|few|TRBV7-3|TRBJ1-2
TGTGCCAGCAGCTTAGGGGGACAGGGCAACTATGGCTACACCTTC
CASSLGGQGNYGYTF
>NA|few|TRBV6-6|TRBJ1-4
TGTGCCAGCTCCAGGGTCACGGATGAAAAACTGTTTTTT
CASSRVTDEKLFF
>NA|NA|TRBV18|TRBJ1-2
TGTGCCAGCTCACCACCCGGCAGGGCATGGGGCTACACCTTC
CASSPPGRAWGYTF
>TRBD2|NA|TRBV7-9|TRBJ2-1
TGTGCCAGCAGCACAGGACTAGCGGGATTAAGGAATGAGCAGTTCTTC
CASSTGLAGLRNEQFF
>NA|NA|TRBV25-1|TRBJ1-1
TGTGCCAGCAGTGAAAACGTCAGGGATCGGGCTTTCTTT
CASSENVRDRAFF
>NA|NA|TRBV2|TRBJ2-6
TGTGCCAGCAGCGAGGATTCTGCTGGGGCCAACGTCCTGACTTTC
CASSEDSAGANVLTF
>TRBD2|NA|TRBV6-4|TRBJ2-1
TGTGCCAGCAGCCGGACTAGCGGATCCTACAATGAGCAGTTCTTC
CASSRTSGSYNEQFF
>NA|few|TRBV21-1|TRBJ2-6
TGTGCCAGCAGCCAAAAGCGGGACAGGGATCTTTATAAATGGTCCGGGGCCAACGTCCTGACTTTC
CASSQKRDRDLYKWSGANVLTF
>TRBD1|NA|TRBV5-1|TRBJ2-3
TGCGCCAGCAGCTCACAGGGGGGCCTTACCACAGATACGCAGTATTTT
CASSSQGGLTTDTQYF
>NA|few|TRBV10-1|TRBJ2-4
TGCGCCAGCAGCCTCCCGGGAGCGCAGCAGTACTTC
CASSLPGAQQYF
>NA|NA|TRBV13|TRBJ1-4
TGTGCCAGCAGAGATGGGGGGTCGGCGGAAAAACTGTTTTTT
CASRDGGSAEKLFF
>NA|NA|TRBV29-1|TRBJ2-3
TGCAGCGTAGAATGGGGGGACACGCAGTATTTT
CSVEWGDTQYF
>NA|NA|TRBV7-9|TRBJ2-1
TGTGCCAGCAATTCTAGGCCCCATGAGCAGTTCTTC
CASNSRPHEQFF
>NA|NA|TRBV2|TRBJ2-4
TGTGCCAGCCGTGTCCAATTGGACTCATACAGTCAGTACTTC
CASRVQLDSYSQYF
>NA|NA|TRBV2|TRBJ2-4
TGTGCCAGCAGTGACCGCTTCGGAGTAGCCAAAAACATTCAGTACTTC
CASSDRFGVAKNIQYF
>NA|NA|TRBV7-9|TRBJ1-1
TGTGCCAGCAGCTTAGGGGGGGCTGAAGCTTTCTTT
CASSLGGAEAFF
>NA|NA|TRBV9|TRBJ2-3
TGTGCCAGCAGCCCTAGCCCAGATACGCAGTATTTT
CASSPSPDTQYF
>NA|NA|TRBV5-1|TRBJ1-4
TGCGCCAGCAGGGTCAGTATGGCAACTAATGAAAAACTGTTTTTT
CASRVSMATNEKLFF
>NA|NA|TRBV7-9|TRBJ2-7
TGTGCCAGCAGCTTAGGTCCCAGGGCCTACGAGCAGTACTTC
CASSLGPRAYEQYF
>TRBD1|NA|TRBV23-1|TRBJ2-5
TGCGCCAGCAGTCAATCCGACAGGGGGCGAGAGACCCAGTACTTC
CASSQSDRGRETQYF
>NA|once|TRBV6-1|TRBJ2-2
TGTGCCAGCAGTGGGCCCAGGGGCTTGACCGGGGAGCTGTTTTTT
CASSGPRGLTGELFF
>TRBD2|once|TRBV6-6|TRBJ2-1
TGTGCCAGCAGACCGGGACTACCCTCGAATGAGCAGTTCTTC
CASRPGLPSNEQFF
>TRBD1|NA|TRBV7-9|TRBJ2-7
TGTGCCAGCAGCTTATTCACAGGGGAGTACGAGCAGTACTTC
CASSLFTGEYEQYF
>TRBD2|NA|TRBV5-1|TRBJ2-5
TGCGCCAGCAGCAGCGGGACCGGTTCGTGGGAGACCCAGTACTTC
CASSSGTGSWETQYF